The present TCR beta chain was sequenced within a study of naive and memory T cell subsets. There are a few counts of this clonotype. Antigen: not known. The beta constant-region primer was an equimolar mix of two oligonucleotides covering TRBC1 and TRBC2. TCRdb redid the calling of the UMI-ligation and nested PCR reads with MiXCR, one entry per CDR3 protein. The table records about 80,000 distinct CDR3 sequences, around 14% of them present only once. The CDR3 length is 12 residues. Germline CDR1 ENHRY, CDR2 SYGVKD. The germline V and J ends were trimmed by 7 bases and 0 bases, with 4 bases remaining between them. Study-level results: TCR counts from RNA may reflect activation-linked expression changes.

The origin of this receptor is a human donor in good health. Sequencing was carried out using central memory CD4+ T cells from blood. The gene calls are TRBV10-3 and TRBJ2-1; D unclear. As DNA, the CDR3 is TGTGCCATCAAGAGCTCCTACAATGAGCAGTTCTTC. Translation: CAIKSSYNEQFF.